The clone carrying this T cell receptor (beta chain) appeared a few times. Its antigen remains unidentified. There are 13 residues in the CDR3. Germline assignment: CDR1 MNHEY and CDR2 SVGAGI. The germline V and J ends were trimmed by 7 bases and 4 bases, with 13 bases remaining between them. These data belong to a study of blood T cells in healthy people across ages. Study-level findings and limits: Estimates of total diversity, which came from one million sequenced T cells, were considered to be underestimates.

Using a J-beta primer mix together with a sample-barcoded 5' primer, a second PCR was run for about 6 to 12 cycles. Each cDNA molecule carried a tag from a template-switch adaptor that contained 12 random nucleotides. Every sample produced at least 2.5 million CDR3-containing paired-end reads. Each CDR3 protein gets one entry after TCRdb re-called the 5' RACE reads with MiXCR. The sample records over 950,000 distinct CDR3 sequences, around two fifths being singletons. The chain couples TRBV6-5 to TRBJ1-2; no definite D call. The TCR comes from a man in his late teens or twenties in good health. The specimen sequenced was blood. CDR3 coding DNA: TGTGCCAGCACCCTGGCACCGCGCTATGGCTACACCTTC. Amino acids: CASTLAPRYGYTF.